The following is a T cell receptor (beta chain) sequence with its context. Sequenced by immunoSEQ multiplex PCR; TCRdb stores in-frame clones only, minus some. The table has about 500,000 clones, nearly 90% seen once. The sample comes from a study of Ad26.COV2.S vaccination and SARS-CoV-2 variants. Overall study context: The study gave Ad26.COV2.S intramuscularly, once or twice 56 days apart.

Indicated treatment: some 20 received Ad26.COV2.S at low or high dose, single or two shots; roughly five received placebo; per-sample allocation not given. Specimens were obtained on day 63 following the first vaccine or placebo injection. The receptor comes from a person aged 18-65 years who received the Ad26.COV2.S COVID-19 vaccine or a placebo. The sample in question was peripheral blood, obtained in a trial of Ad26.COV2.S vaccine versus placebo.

CDR3 DNA sequence: TGTGCCAGTCGGAGTCGGGCAAAGGGTTCAACCTACGAGCAGTACTTC. Translated: CASRSRAKGSTYEQYF. The V gene is TRBV19, the J gene TRBJ2-7, with D hard to call. The germline gives CDR1 LNHDA, CDR2 SQIVND (reference sequence). The V end lost 8 bases, the J end lost 2 bases, and 22 bases lay between the germline ends. The CDR3 runs 16 residues.